This record covers a single T cell receptor (beta chain). Its antigen remains unidentified. This record comes from a study of OX40 agonist ivuxolimab in advanced cancers. The wider study: Age averaged roughly 60 years (range about 20 to 80), and more than 80% were male. Partial responses were observed in three patients, of whom one had hepatocellular carcinoma and two had cutaneous melanoma.

Produced via immunoSEQ multiplex PCR; TCRdb's table is partial and in-frame only. The sample records 65,000 to 95,000 clones, roughly 88% being singletons. CDR1 and CDR2 (germline): SGHRS, YFSETQ. Trimming shortened V by 4 bases and J by 0 bases, and 8 bases separated the two germline ends. CDR3 length: 14 residues. General study results and limits: CD4+ and CD8+ blood T cells expanded clonally by week 6 at 0.1 to 3.0 mg/kg. Partial responders dosed at 0.1-3.0 mg/kg displayed clonal expansion ranking among the lowest.

The chain couples TRBV5-1 to TRBJ1-3; D remains unclear. The sequence was collected from an adult with an advanced solid tumor such as melanoma, head and neck, liver or kidney cancer. Sequencing was performed on CD4+ or CD8+ T cells sorted from blood, taken in a trial of the OX40 agonist ivuxolimab. The CDR3 sequence is CASSQQPSGNTIYF. CDR3 bases: TGCGCCAGCAGCCAACAGCCCTCTGGAAACACCATATATTTT.